These 20 T cell receptor beta chains were all obtained from the same sample, sequenced in a study of cytomegalovirus exposure and HLA in healthy donors. It was with 60 Vbeta and 13 Jbeta primers that the PCR ran. Assay: immunoSEQ multiplex PCR; the TCRdb copy retains only in-frame clones and omits some. The sample has 85,000 to 120,000 clones, around 79% seen once. The source material was PBMCs. The receptor source for this set is a man in his fifties or sixties in good health and CMV-seronegative.

The gene calls are TRBV7-3 and TRBJ2-1; a weak D match, TRBD2 (6 bases). The germline V gene has CDR1 SGHTA and CDR2 FQGTGA. The length of the CDR3 is 15 residues. Trimming removed 6 bases at V and 7 bases at J, with 19 bases between. The DNA of the CDR3 is TGTGCCAGCAGTTACGACGTCGGGGGTGTGAATGAGCAGTTCTTC. It encodes CASSYDVGGVNEQFF.

The chain combines TRBV7-2 with TRBJ1-6; D possibly corresponds to TRBD1 (6 bases). This CDR3 has 18 residues. V lost 5 bases and J lost 0, with 17 bases in between. CDR1 is SGHTA, CDR2 FQGNSA, per germline. The CDR3 is CASSLTGTPSSYNSPLHF. Written as DNA, the CDR3 is TGTGCCAGCAGCCTCACCGGGACACCGAGCTCCTATAATTCACCCCTCCACTTT.

For the CDR3, the DNA is TGCGCCAGCAGCCCTACCTCTGAGGGGGCGGCTGGCTACACCTTC. It yields the protein CASSPTSEGAAGYTF. This chain joins TRBV4-3 and TRBJ1-2; TRBD1 matches at 7 bases. This CDR3 spans 15 amino acids. The ends lost 4 bases at V and 7 bases at J; junction bases unmatched: 12. The germline CDR1 and CDR2 sequences are LGHNA and YSLEER.

The chain employs TRBV4-3 and TRBJ1-6; 7 nucleotides match TRBD1. The J segment lost 6 bases and the V segment lost 4 bases, leaving 3 bases of the junction unmatched. The CDR3 is 14 residues long. The germline V gene encodes CDR1 LGHNA and CDR2 YSLEER. CDR3 nucleotide sequence: TGCGCCAGCAGCCGGGGACAGTTTAATTCACCCCTCCACTTT. Its protein product is CASSRGQFNSPLHF.

J is TRBJ1-4 and V is TRBV19, with D unresolved. Trimming cost V 4 bases and J 4 bases, with 7 bases left between them. The CDR3 has 13 amino acids. Germline V gene sequence: CDR1 LNHDA, CDR2 SQIVND (reference sequence). The CDR3 nucleotides are TGTGCCAGTAGTAGGCAGTTTAATGAAAAACTGTTTTTT. Translation gives CASSRQFNEKLFF.

This clone was seen only a few times. This chain joins TRBV5-1 and TRBJ1-1, with D tentatively TRBD1 (6 bases). The CDR3 is made up of 13 amino acids. V was shortened by 5 bases and J by 4 bases, with 12 bases between the two germline ends. Per the germline V gene, CDR1 is SGHRS and CDR2 is YFSETQ. The CDR3 loop is CASRRQELTEAFF. Here the CDR3 DNA reads TGCGCCAGCAGGAGACAGGAACTCACTGAAGCTTTCTTT. Complete variable domain (other parts from reference TRBV5-1 and TRBJ1-1): KAGVTQTPRYLIKTRGQQVTLSCSPISGHRSVSWYQQTPGQGLQFLFEYFSETQRNKGNFPGRFSGRQFSNSRSEMNVSTLELGDSALYLCASRRQELTEAFFGQGTRLTVV.

This rearrangement joins TRBV13 to TRBJ1-1, with TRBD1 identical over 7 bases. The CDR3 totals 17 residues. Germline-derived CDR1 and CDR2 are PRHDT and FYEKMQ (reference sequence). V dropped 6 bases and J dropped 0; count of bases not matched to a gene: 13. DNA of the CDR3: TGTGCCAGCAGGTCACGGGACCAGGGGGGCATGAACACTGAAGCTTTCTTT. This codes for CASRSRDQGGMNTEAFF. The full variable domain, its missing parts supplied by reference TRBV13 and TRBJ1-1, is AAGVIQSPRHLIKEKRETATLKCYPIPRHDTVYWYQQGPGQDPQFLISFYEKMQSDKGSIPDRFSAQQFSDYHSELNMSSLELGDSALYFCASRSRDQGGMNTEAFFGQGTRLTVV.

The chain couples TRBV5-4 to TRBJ2-1, with TRBD1 identical over 7 bases. This CDR3 region has 13 residues. CDR1 and CDR2 from the germline V gene are SGHNT and YYREEE (reference sequence). After removal of 5 bases from V and 2 bases from J, the junction contained 1 base not matched to a gene. This CDR3 is CASSDRAYNEQFF. DNA for the CDR3: TGTGCCAGCAGTGACAGGGCCTACAATGAGCAGTTCTTC.

Of note for this clone: The same CDR3 arises from other DNA sequences in this sample as well. The rearrangement uses TRBV7-9 and TRBJ1-1; D is possibly TRBD1 (5 bases). With 2 bases removed from V and 2 bases from J, the gap between germline ends came to 6 bases. This CDR3 spans 13 amino acids. From germline, CDR1 is SEHNR and CDR2 FQNEAQ (reference sequence). In nucleotides, the CDR3 is TGTGCCAGCAGCTTACAGGGAAACACTGAAGCTTTCTTT. It translates to CASSLQGNTEAFF.

The chain joins TRBV6-1 to TRBJ2-5; 7 positions agree with TRBD2. The germline gives CDR1 MNHNS, CDR2 SASEGT. The CDR3 contains 14 residues. V lost 8 bases to trimming and J lost 5 bases; unmatched junction nucleotides: 11. The CDR3 nucleotides read TGTGCCAGCCGGACTAGTCTGGAGCCGGAGACCCAGTACTTC. Its translation: CASRTSLEPETQYF.

This chain connects TRBV15 to TRBJ2-3; TRBD1 aligns across 7 bases. V lost 8 bases to trimming and J lost 0 bases; unmatched junction nucleotides: 8. Germline V lookup: CDR1 LNHNV, CDR2 YYDKDF (reference sequence). There are 15 residues in the CDR3. The CDR3 loop reads CATGNRGLSTDTQYF. In nucleotides, the CDR3 is TGTGCCACCGGAAACAGGGGTTTGAGCACAGATACGCAGTATTTT.

This chain joins TRBV7-9 and TRBJ2-3; TRBD2 matches at 7 bases. Germline V CDR1 and CDR2: SEHNR, FQNEAQ (reference sequence). The junction had 11 bases not matched to a gene; V was cut back by 1 base and J by 4 bases. The CDR3 is 17 residues long. CDR3 protein: CASSLGGGRLLADTQYF. DNA for the CDR3: TGTGCCAGCAGCTTAGGGGGGGGGAGATTATTGGCAGATACGCAGTATTTT.

A remark on this clone: The junction departs from germline at one end; a sequencing error may be responsible. This sequence joins TRBV5-1 and TRBJ2-4, with D tentatively TRBD1 (6 bases). The CDR3 length is 16 residues. CDR1 is SGHRS, CDR2 YFSETQ, per germline. Here the CDR3 DNA reads TGCGCCAGCAGTTTGGACTTACAGGGAACCAAAAACATTCAGTACTTC. It codes for CASSLDLQGTKNIQYF. The entire variable domain, with the rest obtained from reference TRBV5-1 and TRBJ2-4, is as follows: KAGVTQTPRYLIKTRGQQVTLSCSPISGHRSVSWYQQTPGQGLQFLFEYFSETQRNKGNFPGRFSGRQFSNSRSEMNVSTLELGDSALYLCASSLDLQGTKNIQYFGAGTRLSVL.

The V call is TRBV21-1, the J call TRBJ2-1; the table's D call of TRBD1 was not tested on the DNA. TRBV21-1 is given as a pseudogene. The CDR3 is 15 amino acids. The CDR3 loop reads CASTWGTALYNEQFF. The CDR3 DNA reads as TGTGCCAGCACCTGGGGGACAGCACTTTACAATGAGCAGTTCTTC.

This clone was detected only a few times. The chain is built from TRBV7-2 and TRBJ1-5; D possibly corresponds to TRBD1 (6 bases). Trimming cost V 5 bases and J 2 bases, with 7 bases left between them. The CDR3 spans 13 residues. Germline V gives CDR1 SGHTA, CDR2 FQGNSA. CDR3 amino acids: CASSRQGNQPQHF. Written as DNA, the CDR3 is TGTGCCAGCAGCCGACAGGGCAATCAGCCCCAGCATTTT.

The genes are TRBV2 and TRBJ1-1, with D unresolved. From germline, CDR1 is SNHLY and CDR2 FYNNEI. The CDR3 consists of 15 residues. Trimming cost V 0 bases and J 4 bases, with 12 bases left between them. In nucleotides, the CDR3 is TGTGCCAGCAGTGAAGCTTCCGAGGATCCCACTGAAGCTTTCTTT. Translated, it gives CASSEASEDPTEAFF.

The rearrangement uses TRBV7-2 and TRBJ2-5, with 7 bases identical to TRBD2. CDR1 is SGHTA, CDR2 FQGNSA, per germline. This CDR3 has 14 amino acids. V gave up 4 bases and J gave up 5 bases; unmatched junction bases: 7. CDR3 nucleotides: TGTGCCAGCAGCTCGACGGGGGGAGGGGAGACCCAGTACTTC. Translated: CASSSTGGGETQYF.

This rearrangement joins TRBV5-1 to TRBJ1-2; 7 bases are shared with TRBD1. V was pared by 3 bases and J by 2 bases, with 7 bases of the junction left unmatched. Germline V CDR1 and CDR2: SGHRS, YFSETQ. The CDR3 loop spans 15 amino acids. CDR3 in DNA: TGCGCCAGCAGCTCGACGGGACAGACCAACTATGGCTACACCTTC. Translating it yields CASSSTGQTNYGYTF.

CDR3 in amino acids: CASSHLGRSTDTQYF. DNA for the CDR3: TGTGCCAGCAGCCATTTGGGCCGAAGCACAGATACGCAGTATTTT. The chain employs TRBV14 and TRBJ2-3, with D hard to call. With 3 bases removed from V and 0 bases from J, the gap between germline ends came to 10 bases. From germline, CDR1 is SGHDN and CDR2 FVKESK. The CDR3 has 15 residues.

This chain links TRBV7-8 with TRBJ1-1; the D is unclear. CDR3 length equals 12 residues. Trimming shortened V by 4 bases and J by 2 bases, and 5 bases separated the two germline ends. Germline lookup yields CDR1 SGHVS and CDR2 FQNEAQ. The CDR3 spells CASSSQNTEAFF. CDR3 sequence (DNA): TGTGCCAGCAGCTCACAAAACACTGAAGCTTTCTTT.